The T cell receptor beta chain described here comes from a study of blood T cells in healthy people across ages. About the study: With template switching, about one barcoded beta molecule was captured per two T cells.

This clonotype was counted between two and nine times. Its target is not known. Per germline, CDR1 SGHTA and CDR2 FQGNSA. The CDR3 consists of 14 residues. Trimming cost V 1 base and J 1 base, with 7 bases left between them. Next came a second PCR, run for roughly 6 to 11 cycles, which used a sample-barcoded 5' primer along with a J-beta primer mix. Each CDR3 protein gets one entry after TCRdb re-called the 5' RACE reads with MiXCR. The sample includes 1.4 million or so distinct CDR3 sequences, about 42% of them seen just once. Study-level results: Roughly linearly, TCR beta diversity per million T cells fell as age increased.

Extraction of total RNA produced a minimum of 5.5 micrograms from each sample. V is TRBV7-2 and J is TRBJ1-1; D unclear. Sequencing was performed on blood. The TCR sequence derives from a woman under 30 in good health. The DNA of the CDR3 is TGTGCCAGCAGCTTAGGGGTAAGGAACACTGAAGCTTTCTTT. Its translation is CASSLGVRNTEAFF.